The next 16 T cell receptor beta chains were all read from a single sample in a study of T cell repertoires in Merkel cell carcinoma. TCRdb's copy holds only in-frame clones and misses some; the assay was immunoSEQ multiplex PCR. The sample contains about 15,000 clones, 76% of which appear only once. The sample consisted of tumor tissue. These TCRs come from an adult with Merkel cell carcinoma.

The chain's CDR3 is CASSQDWTAISGKLFF. The CDR3 DNA sequence: TGCGCCAGCAGCCAAGATTGGACAGCGATCTCTGGAAAACTGTTTTTT. The V call is TRBV4-3, the J call TRBJ1-4, with a weak D call TRBD1 (6 bases). Germline CDR1 is LGHNA and CDR2 is YSLEER. This CDR3 is 16 amino acids long. V gave up 0 bases and J gave up 10 bases, with 18 bases separating them.

The chain couples TRBV7-8 to TRBJ2-2, with TRBD1 identical over 8 bases. CDR3 size: 16 residues. The V gene end was trimmed by 2 bases and the J gene end by 6 bases; junction bases not matched to a gene: 8. Germline loops: CDR1 SGHVS, CDR2 FQNEAQ. The DNA for the CDR3 is TGTGCCAGCAGCTTACGGACAGGGATGGGTTCCGGGGAGCTGTTTTTT. Translated: CASSLRTGMGSGELFF.

The rearrangement links TRBV2 to TRBJ1-1; D remains unclear. CDR3 length: 13 residues. Germline-derived CDR1 and CDR2 are SNHLY and FYNNEI. The V and J ends lost 4 bases and 3 bases respectively, with 9 bases between them. The CDR3 spells CASSVGSYTEAFF. The CDR3 DNA sequence: TGTGCCAGCAGTGTGGGCAGTTACACTGAAGCTTTCTTT.

The chain has TRBV19 and TRBJ1-2; D gene uncertain. The V gene lost 3 bases and the J gene lost 6 bases, with 14 bases spanning the gap. Germline V gene data show CDR1 as LNHDA and CDR2 as SQIVND (reference sequence). This CDR3 is 14 amino acids long. CDR3 coding DNA: TGTGCCAGTAGTATGGTTGGAGGGTATAATGGCTACACCTTC. As protein: CASSMVGGYNGYTF.

The chain links TRBV4-3 to TRBJ2-1; TRBD2 might be the D (5 bases). Between the trimmed V and J ends, which lost 0 bases and 4 bases, there was a span of 13 bases. The CDR3 totals 16 residues. The germline V gene has CDR1 LGHNA and CDR2 YSLEER. The CDR3: CASSQDPGSQYNEQFF. The DNA of the CDR3 is TGCGCCAGCAGCCAAGATCCGGGGTCCCAATACAATGAGCAGTTCTTC.

This chain joins TRBV4-3 and TRBJ2-2, with D possibly TRBD1 on 5 matching bases. This CDR3 spans 16 amino acids. V lost 0 bases, J lost 3 bases, and 11 bases lay in between. CDR1 LGHNA and CDR2 YSLEER come from the germline V gene. This chain's CDR3 is CASSQERQGYTGELFF. CDR3 sequence (DNA): TGCGCCAGCAGCCAAGAACGGCAGGGATACACCGGGGAGCTGTTTTTT.

This clone was seen once. V is TRBV14 and J is TRBJ1-1; D ambiguous. V lost 0 bases to trimming and J lost 2 bases, with 7 bases between them. Germline assignment: CDR1 SGHDN and CDR2 FVKESK. CDR3 size: 14 residues. The CDR3 loop is CASSQEGINTEAFF. CDR3 bases: TGTGCCAGCAGCCAAGAGGGCATCAACACTGAAGCTTTCTTT.

The chain couples TRBV5-1 to TRBJ1-5; D is perhaps TRBD1 (5 bases). Between the trimmed V and J ends, which lost 0 bases and 3 bases, there was a span of 7 bases. Germline V gene data show CDR1 as SGHRS and CDR2 as YFSETQ. The CDR3 extends over 14 amino acids. For the CDR3, the DNA is TGCGCCAGCAGCTTGGAGGGGAACAATCAGCCCCAGCATTTT. Translating gives CASSLEGNNQPQHF.

This clone was seen a handful of times. This chain connects TRBV5-1 to TRBJ2-1; 7 nucleotides line up with TRBD2. The CDR3 sequence is 14 residues long. Germline CDR1 reads SGHRS; CDR2 reads YFSETQ. J was trimmed by 5 bases and V by 2 bases; bases with no gene match: 4. The CDR3 DNA is TGCGCCAGCAGCTTTGGGGGAGGGGACAATGAGCAGTTCTTC. Translating it yields CASSFGGGDNEQFF.

The chain carries TRBV14 and TRBJ2-1; 8 positions match TRBD1. The CDR3 spans 15 residues. Germline V gene data show CDR1 as SGHDN and CDR2 as FVKESK. V lost 6 bases, J lost 2 bases, and 6 bases stayed unmatched. CDR3 sequence (DNA): TGTGCCAGCAGTCTAAACAGGGGGGCCTACAATGAGCAGTTCTTC. Translating gives CASSLNRGAYNEQFF.

The chain couples TRBV5-1 to TRBJ1-3, with D tentatively TRBD1 (6 bases). The V and J ends lost 1 base and 0 bases respectively, with 14 bases between them. The CDR3 runs 17 residues. From germline, CDR1 is SGHRS and CDR2 YFSETQ. The CDR3, as DNA: TGCGCCAGCAGCTTGCAGCCGGGGGGCGCCTCTGGAAACACCATATATTTT. Translation gives CASSLQPGGASGNTIYF. The variable domain in full, with the rest retrieved from reference TRBV5-1 and TRBJ1-3, is KAGVTQTPRYLIKTRGQQVTLSCSPISGHRSVSWYQQTPGQGLQFLFEYFSETQRNKGNFPGRFSGRQFSNSRSEMNVSTLELGDSALYLCASSLQPGGASGNTIYFGEGSWLTVV.

This clone was seen more than once but under ten times. V and J are TRBV5-1 and TRBJ1-6; TRBD1 is a possible D gene (5 bases). The CDR3 totals 15 residues. Germline loops: CDR1 SGHRS, CDR2 YFSETQ. V dropped 1 base and J dropped 8 bases, with 13 bases sitting between them. Written as DNA, the CDR3 is TGCGCCAGCAGCTTGCGATGGGGGGGGGATTCACCCCTCCACTTT. Its translation is CASSLRWGGDSPLHF.

The chain links TRBV19 to TRBJ2-7; D tentatively reads TRBD1 or TRBD2 (5 bases each). This CDR3 region has 15 residues. V shed 5 bases and J shed 4 bases, with 18 bases lying between them. Germline values: CDR1 LNHDA, CDR2 SQIVND (reference sequence). CDR3 region: CASSPTGTTTYEQYF. The CDR3 DNA is TGTGCCAGTAGTCCGACCGGGACCACCACTTACGAGCAGTACTTC.

This clone was picked up one time. The chain joins TRBV9 to TRBJ2-2; D possibly uses TRBD1 or TRBD2 (5 bases each). This CDR3 contains 13 residues. The germline gives CDR1 SGDLS, CDR2 YYNGEE. V was cut by 2 bases and J by 8 bases, with 10 bases left in between. For the CDR3, the DNA is TGTGCCAGCAGCGTGGTTGAGGGGGGGGAGCTGTTTTTT. This sequence encodes CASSVVEGGELFF.

This clone was detected a few times. The chain couples TRBV6-6 to TRBJ1-5; D might be TRBD1 (6 bases). The CDR3 spans 16 residues. Germline V gene data show CDR1 as MNHNY and CDR2 as SVGAGI (reference sequence). Trimming shortened V by 2 bases and J by 5 bases, and 16 bases separated the two germline ends. Here the CDR3 reads CASSYGIWGRDQPQHF. Written as DNA, the CDR3 is TGTGCCAGCAGTTACGGTATTTGGGGGCGGGATCAGCCCCAGCATTTT.

The chain combines TRBV19 with TRBJ1-4; the D is unclear. Germline lookup yields CDR1 LNHDA and CDR2 SQIVND (reference sequence). The V gene lost 4 bases and the J gene lost 7 bases, with 10 bases spanning the gap. The CDR3 contains 13 residues. The CDR3 protein is CASSTGEAEKLFF. The CDR3 DNA is TGTGCCAGTAGTACAGGAGAGGCTGAAAAACTGTTTTTT.